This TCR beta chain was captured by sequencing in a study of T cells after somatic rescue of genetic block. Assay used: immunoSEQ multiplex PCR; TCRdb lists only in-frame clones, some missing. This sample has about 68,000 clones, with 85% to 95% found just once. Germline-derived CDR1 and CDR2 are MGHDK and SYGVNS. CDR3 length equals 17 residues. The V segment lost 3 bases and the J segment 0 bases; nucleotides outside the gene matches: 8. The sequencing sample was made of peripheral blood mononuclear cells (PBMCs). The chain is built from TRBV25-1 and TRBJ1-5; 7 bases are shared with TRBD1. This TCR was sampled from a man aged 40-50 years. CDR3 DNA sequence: TGTGCCAGCAGTGATGGTCAGGGGGTTTATAGCAATCAGCCCCAGCATTTT. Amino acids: CASSDGQGVYSNQPQHF.